A single T cell receptor (beta chain) is shown here with its context. The V gene end was trimmed by 6 bases and the J gene end by 3 bases; junction bases not matched to a gene: 4. The CDR3 is 14 residues long. CDR1 MNHNS and CDR2 SASEGT come from the germline V gene. The source of the sample is a study of siplizumab effects on memory and regulatory T cells. The assay was immunoSEQ multiplex PCR, and TCRdb's table has in-frame clones only and misses some. The sample consists of around 100,000 clones, 92% of them appearing once. This sequence originates from a human donor in good health. The source material was Tregs sorted from blood. V usage is TRBV6-1 and J usage is TRBJ2-1, with 8 bases lining up with TRBD1. The CDR3, as DNA: TGTGCCAGCAGCCTACAGGGGGTCTACAATGAGCAGTTCTTC. Translating it yields CASSLQGVYNEQFF.